The T cell receptor (beta chain) under discussion was sequenced for a study of blood T cell repertoires in COVID-19. Study-level background: The United States, Italy and Spain provided the acute and convalescent COVID-19 samples.

Adults between roughly 18 and 89 years of age took part from about two dozen US areas. Method: immunoSEQ multiplex PCR; TCRdb's copy keeps in-frame clones and lacks some. The table records some 140,000 clones, roughly 84% of them present only once. Trimming took 8 bases from V and 1 from J, leaving 15 bases between them. The CDR3 covers 14 residues. From germline, CDR1 is MNHNY and CDR2 SVGAGI (reference sequence). Sample: PBMCs or T cells enriched from blood (not recorded which). This chain joins TRBV6-6 and TRBJ2-7; D ambiguous. The receptor's source is a man aged 40-50 years with acute COVID-19. The CDR3 bases are TGTGCCAGCGGCCCCCCCCTAGGATCCTACGAGCAGTACTTC. Protein: CASGPPLGSYEQYF.